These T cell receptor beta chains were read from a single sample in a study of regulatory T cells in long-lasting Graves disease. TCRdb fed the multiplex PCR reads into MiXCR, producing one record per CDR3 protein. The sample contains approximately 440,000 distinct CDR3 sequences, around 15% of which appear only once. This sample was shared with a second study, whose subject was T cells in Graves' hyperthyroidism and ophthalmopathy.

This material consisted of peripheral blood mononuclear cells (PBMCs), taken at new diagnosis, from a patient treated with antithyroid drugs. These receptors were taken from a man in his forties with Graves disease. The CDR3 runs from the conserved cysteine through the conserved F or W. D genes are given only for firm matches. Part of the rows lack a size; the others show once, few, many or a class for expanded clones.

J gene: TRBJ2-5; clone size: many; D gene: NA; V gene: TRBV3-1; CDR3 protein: CASSQDSPTLGETQYF; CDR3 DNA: TGTGCCAGCAGCCAAGACTCCCCAACTCTGGGAGAGACCCAGTACTTC
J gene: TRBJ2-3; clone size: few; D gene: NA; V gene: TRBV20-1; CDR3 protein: CSAKGPGTDTQYF; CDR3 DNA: TGCAGTGCTAAAGGGCCGGGCACAGATACGCAGTATTTT
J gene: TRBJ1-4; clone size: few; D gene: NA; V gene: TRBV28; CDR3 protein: CASSYIWQNPSSTNEKLFF; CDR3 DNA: TGTGCCAGCAGTTATATTTGGCAGAACCCTTCTTCAACTAATGAAAAACTGTTTTTT
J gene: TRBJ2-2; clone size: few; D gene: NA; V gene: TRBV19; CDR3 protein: CASSLGFGGATGELFF; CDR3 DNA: TGTGCCAGTAGTTTAGGATTTGGAGGGGCCACCGGGGAGCTGTTTTTT
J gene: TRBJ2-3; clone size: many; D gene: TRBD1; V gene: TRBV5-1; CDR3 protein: CASSLRRGLTDTQYF; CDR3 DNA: TGTGCCAGCAGTTTAAGAAGGGGGCTCACAGATACGCAGTATTTT
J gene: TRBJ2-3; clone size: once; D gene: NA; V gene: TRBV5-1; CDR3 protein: CASSLGAATDTQYF; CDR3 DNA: TGCGCCAGCAGCCTTGGGGCGGCCACAGATACGCAGTATTTT
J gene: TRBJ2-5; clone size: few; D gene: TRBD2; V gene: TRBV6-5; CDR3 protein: CASSYGRTSVKTQYF; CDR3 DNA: TGTGCCAGCAGTTACGGCCGGACTAGCGTAAAGACCCAGTACTTC
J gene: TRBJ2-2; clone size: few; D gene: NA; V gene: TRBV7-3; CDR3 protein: CASSLATPGSGELFF; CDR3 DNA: TGTGCCAGCAGCTTAGCCACCCCGGGGAGCGGGGAGCTGTTTTTT
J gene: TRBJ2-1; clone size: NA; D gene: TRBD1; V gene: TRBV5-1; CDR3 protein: CASSLEGTGSLQQFF; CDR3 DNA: TGCGCCAGCAGCTTGGAGGGGACAGGTTCCCTTCAACAGTTCTTC
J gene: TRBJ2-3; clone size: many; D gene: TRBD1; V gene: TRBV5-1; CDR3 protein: CASSLDGQGSTDTQYF; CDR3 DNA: TGCGCCAGCAGCTTGGATGGACAGGGTAGCACAGATACGCAGTATTTT
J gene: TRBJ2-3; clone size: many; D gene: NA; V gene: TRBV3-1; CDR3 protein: CASSQGLGDTQYF; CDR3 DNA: TGTGCCAGCAGCCAAGGATTGGGAGATACGCAGTATTTT
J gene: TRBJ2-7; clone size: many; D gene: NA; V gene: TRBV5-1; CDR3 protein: CASSLGADGTYEQYF; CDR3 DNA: TGCGCCAGCAGCTTGGGGGCGGACGGTACCTACGAGCAGTACTTC
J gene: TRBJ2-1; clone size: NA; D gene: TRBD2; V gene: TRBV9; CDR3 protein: CASSVSGTSGIYEQFF; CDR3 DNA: TGTGCCAGCAGCGTATCCGGGACTAGCGGGATTTATGAGCAGTTCTTC
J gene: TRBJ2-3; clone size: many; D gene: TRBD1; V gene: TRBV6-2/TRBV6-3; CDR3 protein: CASSSSGTGNSPDTQYF; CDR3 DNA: TGTGCCAGCAGTTCTTCCGGGACAGGGAATTCTCCAGATACGCAGTATTTT
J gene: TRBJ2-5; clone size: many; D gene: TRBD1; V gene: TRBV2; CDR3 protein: CASSRQGPETQYF; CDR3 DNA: TGTGCCAGCAGCAGACAGGGCCCAGAGACCCAGTACTTC
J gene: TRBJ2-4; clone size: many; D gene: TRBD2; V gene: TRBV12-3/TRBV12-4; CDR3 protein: CASSFSGLAGVLDPFQYF; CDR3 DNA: TGTGCCAGCAGTTTCTCGGGACTAGCGGGAGTTTTGGACCCGTTTCAGTACTTC
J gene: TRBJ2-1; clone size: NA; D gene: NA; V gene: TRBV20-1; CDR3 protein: CSAQAGTRSSYNEQFF; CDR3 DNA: TGCAGTGCACAAGCCGGGACCCGCAGCTCCTACAATGAGCAGTTCTTC
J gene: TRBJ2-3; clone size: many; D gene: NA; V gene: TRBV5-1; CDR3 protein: CASSLGTPSTDTQYF; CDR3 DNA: TGTGCCAGCAGCTTGGGGACGCCTAGCACAGATACGCAGTATTTT
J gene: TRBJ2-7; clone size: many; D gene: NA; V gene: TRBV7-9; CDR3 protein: CASSVRWGGDEQYF; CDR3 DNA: TGTGCCAGCAGCGTCCGGTGGGGGGGCGACGAGCAGTACTTC
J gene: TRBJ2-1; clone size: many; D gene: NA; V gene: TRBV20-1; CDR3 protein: CSAPKSAGSSYNEQFF; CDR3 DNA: TGCAGTGCCCCCAAGTCGGCGGGCAGTTCCTACAATGAGCAGTTCTTC
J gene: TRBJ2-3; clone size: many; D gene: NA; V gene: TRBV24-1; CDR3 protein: CATSDPPAGTDTQYF; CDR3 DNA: TGTGCCACCAGTGATCCTCCGGCGGGCACAGATACGCAGTATTTT
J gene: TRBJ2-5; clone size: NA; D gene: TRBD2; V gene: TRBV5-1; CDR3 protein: CASSSTSGRSTQYF; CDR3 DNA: TGCGCCAGCAGCTCGACTAGCGGGAGGTCGACCCAGTACTTC
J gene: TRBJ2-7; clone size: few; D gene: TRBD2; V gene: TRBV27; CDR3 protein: CASSFLAGEYEQYF; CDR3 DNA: TGTGCCAGCAGTTTCCTAGCGGGAGAGTACGAGCAGTACTTC
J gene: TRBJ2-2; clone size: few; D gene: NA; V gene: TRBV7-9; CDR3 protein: CASSPAVVGGSNTGELFF; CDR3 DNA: TGTGCCAGCAGCCCCGCCGTCGTCGGGGGCTCGAACACCGGGGAGCTGTTTTTT
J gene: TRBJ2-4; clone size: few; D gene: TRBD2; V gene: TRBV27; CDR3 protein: CASASGTSGNIQYF; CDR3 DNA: TGTGCCAGCGCATCCGGGACTAGCGGGAACATTCAGTACTTC
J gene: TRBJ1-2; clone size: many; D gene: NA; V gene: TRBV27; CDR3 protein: CASMVRVGYGYTF; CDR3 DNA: TGTGCCAGCATGGTCAGGGTTGGCTATGGCTACACCTTC
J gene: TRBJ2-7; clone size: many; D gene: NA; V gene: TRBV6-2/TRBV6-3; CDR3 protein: CASSSPTRTGGEQYF; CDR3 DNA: TGTGCCAGCAGTTCCCCGACTAGGACGGGCGGGGAGCAGTACTTC
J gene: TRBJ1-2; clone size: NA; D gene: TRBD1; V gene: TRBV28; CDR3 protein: CASVSGQGAYGYTF; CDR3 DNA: TGTGCCAGCGTGTCGGGACAGGGGGCGTATGGCTACACCTTC
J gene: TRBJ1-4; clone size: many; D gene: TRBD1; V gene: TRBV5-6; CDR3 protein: CASSLQGAGEKLFF; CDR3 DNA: TGTGCCAGCAGCTTGCAGGGGGCGGGCGAAAAACTGTTTTTT
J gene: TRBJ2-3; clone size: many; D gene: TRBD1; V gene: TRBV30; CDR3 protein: CAWSEMTGGSDTQYF; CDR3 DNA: TGTGCCTGGAGTGAAATGACAGGGGGCTCAGATACGCAGTATTTT
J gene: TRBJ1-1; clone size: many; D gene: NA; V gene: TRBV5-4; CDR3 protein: CASSESRDTEAFF; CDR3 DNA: TGTGCCAGCAGCGAATCTAGGGACACTGAAGCTTTCTTT
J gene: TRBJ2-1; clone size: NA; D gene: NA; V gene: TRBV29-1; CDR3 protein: CSVVDNEQFF; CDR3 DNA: TGCAGCGTTGTGGACAATGAGCAGTTCTTC
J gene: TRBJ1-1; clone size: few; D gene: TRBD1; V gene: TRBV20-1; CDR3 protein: CSASETGDTEAFF; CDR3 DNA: TGCAGTGCCTCTGAGACAGGGGACACTGAAGCTTTCTTT
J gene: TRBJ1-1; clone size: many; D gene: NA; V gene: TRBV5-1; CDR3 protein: CASSGVGRNTEAFF; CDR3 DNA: TGCGCCAGCAGCGGGGTTGGGAGGAACACTGAAGCTTTCTTT
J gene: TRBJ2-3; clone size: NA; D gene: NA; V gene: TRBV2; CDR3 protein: CASSGWSGTSTDTQYF; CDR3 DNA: TGTGCCAGCAGTGGGTGGAGCGGGACAAGCACAGATACGCAGTATTTT
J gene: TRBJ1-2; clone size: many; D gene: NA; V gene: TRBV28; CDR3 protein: CASSSISGYTF; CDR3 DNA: TGTGCCAGCAGTTCTATCAGTGGCTACACCTTC
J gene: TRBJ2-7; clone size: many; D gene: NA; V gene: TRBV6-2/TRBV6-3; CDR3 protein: CASSEAAARYEQYF; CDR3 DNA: TGTGCCAGCAGTGAAGCCGCAGCCAGGTACGAGCAGTACTTC
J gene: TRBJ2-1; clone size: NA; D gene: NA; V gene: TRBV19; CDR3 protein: CASSADPRYNEQFF; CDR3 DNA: TGTGCCAGTAGTGCGGACCCGCGGTACAATGAGCAGTTCTTC
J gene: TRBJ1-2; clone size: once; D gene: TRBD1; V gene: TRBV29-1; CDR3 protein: CSVESGGNGYTF; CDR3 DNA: TGCAGCGTTGAATCAGGGGGCAATGGCTACACCTTC
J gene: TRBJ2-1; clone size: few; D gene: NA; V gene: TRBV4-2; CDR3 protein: CASSQVWAKQFF; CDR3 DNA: TGTGCCAGCAGCCAAGTGTGGGCTAAGCAGTTCTTC
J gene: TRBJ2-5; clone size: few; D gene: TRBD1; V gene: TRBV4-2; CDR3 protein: CASSHAWTGVYF; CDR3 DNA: TGCGCCAGCAGCCACGCCTGGACAGGGGTATACTTC
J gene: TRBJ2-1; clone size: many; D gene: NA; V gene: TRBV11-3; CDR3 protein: CASSFRGTSGEQFF; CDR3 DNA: TGTGCCAGCAGCTTCCGAGGAACTTCGGGTGAGCAGTTCTTC
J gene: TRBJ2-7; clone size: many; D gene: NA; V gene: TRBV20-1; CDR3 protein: CSARVGDKQYF; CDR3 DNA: TGCAGTGCTAGAGTAGGGGACAAGCAGTACTTC
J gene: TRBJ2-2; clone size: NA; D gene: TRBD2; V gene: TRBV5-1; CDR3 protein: CASSFRLLGLANTGELFF; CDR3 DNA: TGCGCCAGCAGCTTCCGACTTTTGGGACTAGCGAACACCGGGGAGCTGTTTTTT
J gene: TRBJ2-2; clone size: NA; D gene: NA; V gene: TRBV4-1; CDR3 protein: CASSLLASKVTGELFF; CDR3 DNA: TGCGCCAGCAGCCTACTAGCTTCGAAAGTGACCGGGGAGCTGTTTTTT
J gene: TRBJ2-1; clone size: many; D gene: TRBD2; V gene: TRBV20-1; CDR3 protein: CSARVGTSVYNEQFF; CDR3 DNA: TGCAGTGCTAGAGTAGGGACTAGCGTCTACAATGAGCAGTTCTTC
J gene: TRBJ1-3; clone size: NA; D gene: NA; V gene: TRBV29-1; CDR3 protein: CSVELSSGNTIYF; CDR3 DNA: TGCAGCGTTGAATTGAGCTCTGGAAACACCATATATTTT
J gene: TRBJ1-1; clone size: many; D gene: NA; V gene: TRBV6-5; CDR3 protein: CASSYSSLPNTEAFF; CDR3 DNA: TGTGCCAGCAGTTACTCGAGTTTGCCGAACACTGAAGCTTTCTTT
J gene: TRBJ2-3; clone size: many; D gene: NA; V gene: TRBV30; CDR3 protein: CAWIALKDTQYF; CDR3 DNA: TGTGCCTGGATTGCGTTAAAAGATACGCAGTATTTT
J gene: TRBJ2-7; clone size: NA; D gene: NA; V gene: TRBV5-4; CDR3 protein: CASSEQGIGPYEQYF; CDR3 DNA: TGTGCCAGCAGCGAACAGGGAATTGGACCCTACGAGCAGTACTTC
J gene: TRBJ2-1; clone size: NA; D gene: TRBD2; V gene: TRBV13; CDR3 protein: CASSTSGRVGEQFF; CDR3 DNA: TGTGCCAGCAGCACCAGCGGGAGGGTCGGTGAGCAGTTCTTC
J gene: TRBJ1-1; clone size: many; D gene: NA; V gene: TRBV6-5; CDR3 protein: CASSYGANSDTEAFF; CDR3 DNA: TGTGCCAGCAGTTACGGGGCTAATAGCGACACTGAAGCTTTCTTT
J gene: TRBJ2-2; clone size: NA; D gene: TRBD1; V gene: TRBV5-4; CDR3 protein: CASSPGTGGAGELFF; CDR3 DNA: TGTGCCAGCAGCCCCGGGACAGGGGGAGCCGGGGAGCTGTTTTTT